This T cell receptor beta chain emerged from a study of human T cells and chemical hapten exposure. The wider study: TCR yields per sample varied mostly from small pooled library volume differences. Findings of the study overall: In comparison with controls, expanded TCRs gave rise to a significantly larger number of large CDR3 similarity clusters.

Individual cDNA molecules each carried unique molecular identifiers attached by the library. TCRdb analysed the RACE reads with MiXCR anew, one entry per CDR3 protein. The sample lists roughly 380,000 distinct CDR3 sequences; more than 4.5% were seen once. The germline V and J ends were trimmed by 0 bases and 7 bases, with 10 bases remaining between them. The CDR3 is 13 residues long. Germline V gene data show CDR1 as WNHNN and CDR2 as SYGVQD (reference sequence). A word on this clonotype: Its antigen is unidentified.

Time point described: patch test 1, 2 weeks after DPC sensitization. Treatment noted: therapeutic diphenylcyclopropenone sensitization with weekly scalp DPC. This specimen was whole blood, taken in connection with sensitization to the hapten diphenylcyclopropenone (DPC). The origin of this receptor is a woman in her forties or fifties with alopecia areata. Some clones in this sample may be carry-over from other donors' samples. The chain recombines TRBV10-1 with TRBJ2-7; D gene ambiguous. The CDR3 sequence: CASSESPMGEQYF. The CDR3 DNA reads as TGCGCCAGCAGTGAGTCCCCGATGGGGGAGCAGTACTTC.